Described below is a single T cell receptor (beta chain) sequence and its context. Its antigen is undetermined. At the DNA level, this CDR3 is encoded by other sequences in the same sample as well. The data stem from a study of CD8+ T cells in alopecia areata. Overall study context: The drug, oral tofacitinib, was given to treated patients at 5 to 10 mg twice daily. Tofacitinib exposure lasted 6 to 18 months, followed by 6 months off drug.

Treatment specified: oral pan-JAK inhibitor, 5-10 mg twice daily. RNA extraction was followed by reverse transcription into cDNA, which acted as the sequencing template. Generated by immunoSEQ multiplex PCR, the TCRdb table keeps only in-frame clones and is missing some. The sample carries 90,000 to 120,000 clones, roughly 84% recorded once. The CDR3 runs 16 residues. Germline V gene data show CDR1 as KGHSH and CDR2 as LQKENI. Trimming removed 5 bases from V and 1 base from J; junction bases left unmatched: 9. Regarding the study as a whole: Across lesional scalp, and particularly alopecia totalis/universalis, clonality surpassed that of normal scalp. Besides other cells, scalp samples also yield sequences of resident alphabeta T cells from normal skin.

Sequenced material: CD8+ T cells sorted from blood, taken at week 24, from a patient treated with tofacitinib. This TCR was recovered from a human donor with alopecia areata. This rearrangement joins TRBV18 to TRBJ2-7, with 9 positions matching TRBD1. The CDR3 DNA is TGTGCCAGCTCAGCGGACAGGGGACCGAAATCCTACGAGCAGTACTTC. Encoded protein: CASSADRGPKSYEQYF.